This TCR beta chain was captured in a study of blood T cell repertoires in COVID-19. Overall study context: Material from acute and convalescent COVID-19 was sourced from the United States, Italy and Spain. PBMCs, B-cell-depleted T cells, or T cells were the source of the cDNA or gDNA that made up the material.

Authors' processing steps: Amplification with reference gene primers provided the estimates of nucleated cell counts. Sequencing was performed with immunoSEQ multiplex PCR; in TCRdb, only in-frame clones are kept and a portion is missing. V and J calls plus clone size are reproduced from that table; the DNA served to infer D and trimming. In the table there are about 130,000 clones, roughly 88% of which are singletons. The CDR3 consists of 19 residues. Germline CDR1 and CDR2: KGHSH and LQKENI. The ends lost 5 bases at V and 1 base at J; junction bases unmatched: 17. The chain uses TRBV18 and TRBJ1-1; 9 positions match TRBD1. The source of this sequence is a man aged 45 to 65 with acute or convalescent COVID-19. Sequencing was performed on peripheral blood. The CDR3 region is CASSSDRGMVGGTNTEAFF. CDR3 nucleotide sequence: TGTGCCAGCTCATCAGACAGGGGGATGGTTGGAGGAACGAACACTGAAGCTTTCTTT.